This T cell receptor beta chain was found in a study of blood T cell repertoires in COVID-19. Study as a whole: There were acute and convalescent COVID-19 samples, and they came from the United States, Italy and Spain.

Authors' data handling: Amplification with reference gene primers provided the estimates of nucleated cell counts. Sequenced by immunoSEQ multiplex PCR; TCRdb stores in-frame clones only, minus some. The D gene and trimming were derived from the DNA, and the V and J assignments and clone size from that table. The sample holds about 120,000 clones, around 91% seen once. This clonotype was sampled from a man aged 65 to 79 with active or convalescent COVID-19. Material: peripheral blood.

For the CDR3, the DNA is TGTGCCAGCAGCCAAGATCAAGGGGCTGGCTACACCTTC. Translated: CASSQDQGAGYTF. This sequence joins TRBV3-1 (or the pseudogene TRBV3-2) and TRBJ1-2, with D possibly being TRBD1 (5 bases). CDR3 size: 13 residues. Germline CDR1 is LGHDT and CDR2 is YNNKEL (reference sequence). V gave up 0 bases and J gave up 7 bases, with 9 bases separating them.